These 15 T cell receptor beta chains came from one sample sequenced in a study of molecular identifiers for immune sequencing clone quantification listed by TCRdb under 2018. Library preparation was by PCR. Sequenced using a NextSeq 500. TCRdb reran the public reads through fastp at Q25 and MiXCR, keeping productive beta chains. Under each unique CDR3 protein, matching rows form one entry showing the most common genes and DNA. For this sample the table gives 90,000 or so distinct CDR3 sequences, of which roughly 25% were detected only once. The biggest ten clones account for roughly 0.76% of the sample. Sequencing input: naive CD8+ T cells from blood, with Jurkat cell RNA spiked in. Per the publication, the cell subset or site label means: FACS-sorted CD8+CD4-CCR7+CD45RA+ naive T cells. All receptors derive from a human donor in good health. Some libraries in this study had Jurkat cell RNA spiked in.

This clonotype was seen repeatedly, ten times or more. This sequence joins TRBV29-1 and TRBJ2-1; D may be TRBD1 (6 bases). V was pared by 6 bases and J by 0 bases, with 15 bases between. Looked up from germline, CDR1 is SQVTM and CDR2 is ANQGSEA. The CDR3 contains 15 residues. The CDR3 sequence is CSVPQGLSSYNEQFF. The CDR3 region has the DNA TGCAGCGTACCACAGGGTTTAAGCTCCTACAATGAGCAGTTCTTC.

The sample holds many counts of this clonotype. V and J are TRBV6-2 or TRBV6-3 and TRBJ2-1; 9 positions agree with TRBD2. Looked up from germline, CDR1 is MNHEY and CDR2 is SVGEGT. This CDR3 has 13 residues. V lost 6 bases, J lost 7 bases, and 4 bases stayed unmatched. The CDR3 DNA follows: TGTGCCAGCAGAGTAGCGGGAGCGAATGAGCAGTTCTTC. It is translated as CASRVAGANEQFF.

Regarding this clonotype: Being one base from a much bigger clone, this may be a read error. The chain joins TRBV7-9 to TRBJ2-7, with 8 bases lining up with TRBD2. Germline V gene data show CDR1 as SEHNR and CDR2 as FQNEAQ (reference sequence). This CDR3 has 13 amino acids. The CDR3 loop reads CASSQAGAGEHYF. The CDR3 nucleotides are TGTGCCAGCAGTCAAGCGGGAGCGGGGGAGCATTACTTC.

V gene TRBV6-2 or TRBV6-3 combines with J gene TRBJ2-1; the D gene is possibly TRBD2 (7 bases). Germline-derived CDR1 and CDR2 are MNHEY and SVGEGT. Trimming removed 7 bases from V and 8 bases from J, with 21 bases in between. CDR3 length equals 15 residues. CDR3 DNA sequence: TGTGCCAGCAAGTCAGAACGGGGGGCCCCTGATGAGCAGTTCTTC. This encodes CASKSERGAPDEQFF.

As concerns this clonotype: A clone one base away is much larger, so this may be a read error. The rearrangement uses TRBV4-1 and TRBJ2-7, with D hard to call. Germline values: CDR1 MGHRA, CDR2 YSYEKL. The CDR3 is made up of 13 amino acids. CDR3 nucleotide sequence: TGCGTCAGCAGCCAAGATGTAGGGAACGAGCAGTACTTC. This encodes CVSSQDVGNEQYF.

About this clonotype itself: Just one base apart from a much larger clone, this may be a read error. J is TRBJ2-4 and V is TRBV7-9, with 9 nucleotides matching TRBD2. The CDR3 is 17 amino acids. V lost 5 bases to trimming and J lost 0 bases; unmatched junction nucleotides: 8. Germline loops: CDR1 SEHNR, CDR2 FQNEAQ (reference sequence). The DNA of the CDR3 is TGTGCCAGCAGCCCCTCCCTAGCGGGGTTAGCCAAAAACATTCAGTACTTC. Protein: CASSPSLAGLAKNIQYF.

The table lists this clonotype with many counts. The chain uses TRBV6-5 and TRBJ2-6; 8 bases fit TRBD2. The junction had 14 bases not matched to a gene; V was cut back by 7 bases and J by 0 bases. The CDR3 has 19 amino acids. CDR1 and CDR2 from the germline V gene are MNHEY and SVGAGI. CDR3 DNA sequence: TGTGCCAGCAAAGTATCCCGAGCGGGGGCCGTCTCTGGGGCCAACGTCCTGACTTTC. Protein sequence: CASKVSRAGAVSGANVLTF.

Details on this clonotype: One end of the junction varies from germline; a read error may be responsible. J is TRBJ1-1 and V is TRBV6-2 or TRBV6-3; no clear D gene. Germline CDR1 MNHEY, CDR2 SVGEGT. The CDR3 is 13 residues long. Here the CDR3 reads CASLLVPNTEALF. CDR3 sequence (DNA): TGTGCCAGCTTGCTGGTGCCGAACACTGAAGCTTTATTT.

This clonotype was seen ten or more times. The genes are TRBV13 and TRBJ1-1, with a possible D match to TRBD1 (6 bases). Germline assignment: CDR1 PRHDT and CDR2 FYEKMQ (reference sequence). Trimming left V 7 bases short and J 4 bases short, with 16 bases between. The CDR3 runs 14 residues. The CDR3 region has the DNA TGTGCCAGCACTGAGGGGGTTCGGGGCACTGAAGCTTTCTTT. Translating it yields CASTEGVRGTEAFF.

The genes are TRBV20-1 and TRBJ2-7, with 7 bases identical to TRBD2. The junction had 4 bases not matched to a gene; V was cut back by 4 bases and J by 4 bases. Germline CDR1 and CDR2: DFQATT and SNEGSKA (reference sequence). This CDR3 contains 12 residues. The CDR3 spells CSATLGGYEQYF. DNA of the CDR3: TGCAGTGCTACCCTCGGGGGGTACGAGCAGTACTTC.

The rearrangement joins TRBV4-3 to TRBJ1-1; TRBD1 might be the D (6 bases). This CDR3 is 16 amino acids long. Germline V gene lookup returns CDR1 LGHNA and CDR2 YSLEER. V was clipped by 6 bases and J by 0 bases, with 17 bases between them. CDR3 nucleotide sequence: TGCGCCAGCAGACCCCGGCGGGGGGACATGAACACTGAAGCTTTCTTT. Its translation is CASRPRRGDMNTEAFF.

Points on this clonotype: At one end the junction does not follow the germline gene, possibly because of a read error. V usage is TRBV4-3 and J usage is TRBJ2-1; TRBD2 agrees at 12 bases. This CDR3 has 18 residues. Germline CDR1 LGHNA, CDR2 YSLEER. The CDR3 spells CTSSQDGLAGGLWDEQFF. The DNA for the CDR3 is TGCACCAGCAGCCAAGATGGTCTAGCGGGGGGGTTATGGGATGAGCAGTTCTTC.

The V call is TRBV7-6, the J call TRBJ2-7; a possible D gene is TRBD1 (6 bases). V lost 5 bases and J lost 4, with 15 bases in between. Germline loops: CDR1 SGHVS, CDR2 FNYEAQ. This CDR3 region has 14 residues. The CDR3 nucleotides are TGTGCCAGCAGCACCGGGGCAGGGGTTTACGAGCAGTACTTC. Its translation is CASSTGAGVYEQYF.

This clonotype was counted ten times or more. The rearrangement joins TRBV20-1 to TRBJ2-7, with D unclear. Germline values: CDR1 DFQATT, CDR2 SNEGSKA (reference sequence). V lost 3 bases to trimming and J lost 5 bases, with 20 bases between them. The CDR3 runs 15 residues. The CDR3 sequence is CSASQQLTKKDEQYF. In nucleotides, the CDR3 is TGCAGTGCTAGTCAACAGCTCACGAAAAAGGACGAGCAGTACTTC.

This clonotype was detected only a few times. In DNA, the CDR3 is TGTGCCTGGGCCTCCGAGTTAGAGACCCAGTACTTC. Translated: CAWASELETQYF. The chain couples TRBV30 to TRBJ2-5; no firm D call. Trimming pared 5 bases from V and 4 bases from J, leaving 11 bases between. Germline V gives CDR1 GTSNPN, CDR2 SVGIG (reference sequence). The CDR3 sequence is 12 residues long.